This TCR beta chain appears in the sequencing data of a study of blood T cell repertoires in COVID-19. Whole-study context: Sites in the United States, Italy and Spain provided acute and convalescent COVID-19 samples.

Assignments of participants to cohorts depended upon their own reported clinical history. The method was immunoSEQ multiplex PCR; TCRdb's version includes in-frame clones alone and lacks a portion of them. The table lists roughly 250,000 clones, about 91% of them singletons. V was cut by 2 bases and J by 6 bases, with 11 bases left in between. This CDR3 is 13 amino acids long. CDR1 and CDR2 from the germline V gene are SGHRS and YFSETQ. Sequenced: PBMCs or T cells enriched from blood (not recorded which). The sequence was obtained from a woman aged 35 to 49 with acute COVID-19. The chain is built from TRBV5-1 and TRBJ1-2, with D uncertain. CDR3 coding DNA: TGCGCCAGCAGCTTTTCAGCCGAGGATGGCTACACCTTC. Translating it yields CASSFSAEDGYTF.